This T cell receptor (beta chain) was sequenced during a study of blood T cell repertoires in COVID-19. Background on the study: Sites across the United States, Italy and Spain contributed samples from acute and convalescent COVID-19. Nucleic acid was either cDNA or gDNA, and it came from T cells, B-cell-depleted T cells, or PBMCs.

Authors' analysis steps: Amplified reference gene primers provided the basis for estimating nucleated cell counts. TCRdb's table, derived via immunoSEQ multiplex PCR, lists solely in-frame clones and lacks some. The D gene and trimming were derived from the DNA, and the V and J assignments and clone size from that table. The data contain fewer than 150,000 clones, almost 90% of them singletons. The V segment lost 2 bases and the J segment 5 bases; nucleotides outside the gene matches: 6. Per the germline V gene, CDR1 is MNHNS and CDR2 is SASEGT. This CDR3 comprises 16 residues. This clone has just a few counts.

The sequence was collected from a man in his fifties with active or convalescent COVID-19. This rearrangement joins TRBV6-1 to TRBJ2-2; the match to TRBD2 covers 9 bases. Sequenced: peripheral blood. Here the CDR3 DNA reads TGTGCCAGCAGTGAAATAGCGGGAGACCTAACCGGGGAGCTGTTTTTT. It yields the protein CASSEIAGDLTGELFF.